This TCR beta chain was captured in a study of blood T cell repertoires in COVID-19. Libraries were prepared by immunoSEQ multiplex PCR; TCRdb keeps only in-frame clonotypes and omits some of them. The sample carries roughly 160,000 clones, approximately 82% recorded once. With V trimmed by 4 bases and J by 2 bases, 7 bases remained unmatched. Germline V CDR1 and CDR2: SGHNT, YYREEE (reference sequence). The CDR3 has 15 amino acids. The chain has TRBV5-4 and TRBJ1-2; 8 bases align to TRBD1. This receptor was identified in a man in his 60s who had recovered from COVID-19. Sample: PBMCs or T cells enriched from blood (not recorded which). As DNA, the CDR3 is TGTGCCAGCAGCACGCCGGACAGGGCCAACTATGGCTACACCTTC. This codes for CASSTPDRANYGYTF.